The clone carrying this T cell receptor (beta chain) appeared a single time. The CDR3 is made up of 17 amino acids. Per the germline V gene, CDR1 is SGHTA and CDR2 is FQGNSA. After removal of 0 bases from V and 2 bases from J, the junction contained 6 bases not matched to a gene. Authors' processing steps: Amplification of reference gene primers provided the estimated nucleated cell counts. The protocol was immunoSEQ multiplex PCR, while the TCRdb copy is restricted to in-frame clones and leaves out a portion. Clone size and the V and J calls come from that table; the DNA yielded D and trimming. The table lists under 300,000 clones, 79% of them singletons. This sample was included in a study of blood T cell repertoires in COVID-19. About the research overall: Acute and convalescent COVID-19 specimens originated in the United States, Italy and Spain. PBMCs, B-cell-depleted T cells, or T cells provided the cDNA or gDNA that made up the material.

This clonotype was obtained from a middle-aged woman with active or convalescent COVID-19. The chain combines TRBV7-2 with TRBJ1-3; TRBD1 matches at 8 bases. The sequenced sample was peripheral blood. CDR3 region: CASSLAVAGGTGNTIYF. In nucleotides, the CDR3 is TGTGCCAGCAGCTTAGCGGTGGCAGGGGGCACTGGAAACACCATATATTTT.